This T cell receptor (beta chain) was sequenced for a study of CD8+CD57+ T cells in acquired aplastic anemia. The wider study: DNA recovered from sorted CD4+ and CD8+ cells had a mean of approximately 3 ug. Study-level results: Patients and controls had in common 25 to 35 CD8+ CDR3 sequences.

The authors sequenced patients whose flow cytometry had shown CD8+CD57+ cell expansion. This clonotype was observed many times. The antigen remains undetermined. The CDR3 totals 15 residues. Trimming removed 2 bases at V and 0 bases at J, with 11 bases between. CDR1 and CDR2 from the germline V gene are SGHTS and YDEGEE. Genomic DNA, the template, was used for profiling of the TCR beta VDJ and CDR3. TCRdb re-derived calls from the reads in MiXCR, one entry per CDR3 protein. The sample shows 180,000 or so distinct CDR3 sequences, around 48% of them seen only once. The rearrangement joins TRBV5-8 to TRBJ2-5; D not certain. The sample comprised sorted CD4+, CD8+, or CD8+CD57+ T cells (not recorded which) from PBMCs. This receptor was taken from a human donor with aplastic anemia. The CDR3 DNA sequence: TGTGCCAGCAGCTTACTGTCTAGTGACCAAGAGACCCAGTACTTC. It specifies CASSLLSSDQETQYF.